These 14 T cell receptor beta chains were sequenced from one sample in a study of blood T cells in healthy people across ages. Then a second PCR, running roughly 7 to 11 cycles, was carried out with a sample-barcoded 5' primer and a J-beta primer mix. MiXCR was run by TCRdb on the 5' RACE reads, yielding one entry per CDR3 protein. The sample has about 1,800,000 distinct CDR3 sequences; roughly 30% are singletons. The sequencing input was blood. All receptors derive from a woman aged 25 to 39 in good health.

This chain links TRBV6-2 or TRBV6-3 with TRBJ2-3, with 8 bases aligning to TRBD2. The CDR3 sequence is 12 residues long. Germline CDR1 is MNHEY and CDR2 is SVGEGT. V shed 5 bases, J shed 9 bases, and the junction held 4 bases outside the gene matches. CDR3 DNA: TGTGCCAGCAGTCGAAGCGGGAGAACGCAGTATTTT. Translating gives CASSRSGRTQYF.

The chain employs TRBV11-2 and TRBJ2-1; D ambiguous. The CDR3 covers 16 residues. Germline lookup yields CDR1 SGHAT and CDR2 FQNNGV. The ends were cut back, 5 bases at V and 0 bases at J, with 14 bases in the middle. The CDR3 loop reads CASSPRSLSSYNEQFF. The CDR3 bases are TGTGCCAGCAGCCCCCGATCCTTAAGCTCCTACAATGAGCAGTTCTTC.

This clonotype has more than one count but fewer than ten. J is TRBJ2-1 and V is TRBV5-1; D unresolved. V dropped 1 base and J dropped 8 bases, with 22 bases sitting between them. The CDR3 is 17 residues long. The germline V gene has CDR1 SGHRS and CDR2 YFSETQ. In nucleotides, the CDR3 is TGCGCCAGCAGCTTGACCCCCCAGTTTAAGTCTAACTATGAGCAGTTCTTC. Translation gives CASSLTPQFKSNYEQFF. Full variable domain (remainder filled in from reference TRBV5-1 and TRBJ2-1): KAGVTQTPRYLIKTRGQQVTLSCSPISGHRSVSWYQQTPGQGLQFLFEYFSETQRNKGNFPGRFSGRQFSNSRSEMNVSTLELGDSALYLCASSLTPQFKSNYEQFFGPGTRLTVL.

V and J are TRBV20-1 and TRBJ2-3; D possibly corresponds to TRBD2 (5 bases). Trimming removed 3 bases from V and 4 bases from J, with 11 bases in between. The CDR3 is 13 residues long. Germline CDR1 DFQATT, CDR2 SNEGSKA (reference sequence). The CDR3: CSASTEGADTQYF. The CDR3 DNA reads as TGCAGTGCTAGTACAGAGGGCGCAGATACGCAGTATTTT.

This clonotype was seen only a few times. This chain uses TRBV15 with TRBJ2-5; D not certain. The V gene's germline CDR1 is LNHNV and CDR2 YYDKDF (reference sequence). This CDR3 has 13 residues. The ends were cut back, 3 bases at V and 5 bases at J, with 10 bases in the middle. The CDR3 nucleotides read TGTGCCACCAGCAGCTCCCGAACGGAGACCCAGTACTTC. Protein: CATSSSRTETQYF.

This clonotype was observed at least ten times. CDR3 sequence (DNA): TGTGCCAGCAGTTTTCGGGGATCCCGTGGCTACACCTTC. This codes for CASSFRGSRGYTF. The chain joins TRBV12-3 or TRBV12-4 to TRBJ1-2; D is unclear. V was pared by 3 bases and J by 7 bases, with 12 bases between. The CDR3 spans 13 residues.

This clonotype was seen a single time. V usage is TRBV28 and J usage is TRBJ2-3; D is possibly TRBD2 (5 bases). V was clipped by 6 bases and J by 1 base, with 14 bases between them. The CDR3 runs 15 residues. Germline V gives CDR1 MDHEN, CDR2 SYDVKM. The CDR3 spells CASSSPGYGTDTQYF. The DNA of the CDR3 is TGTGCCAGCAGCTCCCCGGGGTATGGCACAGATACGCAGTATTTT.

This clonotype was seen repeatedly, ten times or more. J is TRBJ1-2 and V is TRBV10-3; 7 bases line up with TRBD1. The germline V gene has CDR1 ENHRY and CDR2 SYGVKD. After removal of 2 bases from V and 3 bases from J, the junction contained 3 bases not matched to a gene. This CDR3 is built from 14 residues. As DNA, the CDR3 is TGTGCCATCAGTGAGCCTGACAGGGACTATGGCTACACCTTC. Protein sequence: CAISEPDRDYGYTF.

This clonotype turned up a few times. The rearrangement links TRBV10-2 to TRBJ2-5; TRBD1 matches 7 bases. The germline CDR1 and CDR2 sequences are WSHSY and SAAADI. J lost 4 bases, V lost 3 bases, and 5 bases had no gene match. The CDR3 extends over 14 amino acids. Written as DNA, the CDR3 is TGCGCCAGCAGTGACCGACAGGGTACAGAGACCCAGTACTTC. This translates into CASSDRQGTETQYF.

For this clonotype: With a much larger clone just one base away, this may be a read error. The chain has TRBV28 and TRBJ2-1, with D unclear. This CDR3 spans 10 amino acids. Looked up from germline, CDR1 is MDHEN and CDR2 is SYDVKM. V was shortened by 6 bases and J by 7 bases, with 4 bases between the two germline ends. In DNA form, the CDR3 reads TGTGCCAGCAGGATGAATGAGCAGTTCTTC. This translates into CASRMNEQFF.

This clonotype was detected many times. The chain joins TRBV11-2 to TRBJ2-5, with no clear D. Trimming stripped 1 base from V and 1 base from J, with 7 bases between. This CDR3 comprises 14 residues. CDR1 is SGHAT and CDR2 is FQNNGV in the germline V gene. CDR3 nucleotides: TGTGCCAGCAGCTTAGCCAGAGCCCAAGAGACCCAGTACTTC. Its protein product is CASSLARAQETQYF. Based on the CDR3 plus reference TRBV11-2 and TRBJ2-5, the full variable domain is EAGVAQSPRYKIIEKRQSVAFWCNPISGHATLYWYQQILGQGPKLLIQFQNNGVVDDSQLPKDRFSAERLKGVDSTLKIQPAKLEDSAVYLCASSLARAQETQYFGPGTRLLVL.

The chain links TRBV20-1 to TRBJ2-1, with TRBD2 matching over 8 bases. V lost 0 bases to trimming and J lost 1 base; unmatched junction nucleotides: 5. This CDR3 has 16 amino acids. Germline CDR1 reads DFQATT; CDR2 reads SNEGSKA (reference sequence). CDR3 coding DNA: TGCAGTGCTAGAGATCGACAGCGGGGGTCCTACAATGAGCAGTTCTTC. It yields the protein CSARDRQRGSYNEQFF.

In its sample, this clonotype was seen many times. This chain uses TRBV7-9 with TRBJ2-1; 10 bases agree with TRBD2. The CDR3 has 12 residues. V was pared by 5 bases and J by 13 bases, with 5 bases of the junction left unmatched. CDR1 SEHNR and CDR2 FQNEAQ come from the germline V gene (reference sequence). The DNA for the CDR3 is TGTGCCAGCAGCGACACTAGCGGGAATCAGTTCTTC. Translation gives CASSDTSGNQFF.

The chain is built from TRBV4-3 and TRBJ2-3; 8 positions match TRBD2. The V gene's germline CDR1 is LGHNA and CDR2 YSLEER. V trimming: 0 bases; J trimming: 6 bases; junction bases outside the gene matches: 8. The CDR3 runs 16 residues. This CDR3 reads CASSQDESGRLDTQYF. The CDR3 DNA follows: TGCGCCAGCAGCCAAGATGAGAGCGGGAGACTGGATACGCAGTATTTT.